The 18 T cell receptor beta chains presented below share a single source sample, sequenced in a study of shared clonotypes between healthy human individuals. The data were produced by immunoSEQ multiplex PCR, yet TCRdb's version contains in-frame clones alone and is incomplete. Among about half a million clones, 79% were seen once, and the ten largest hold under 15%. The sample consisted of PBMCs. All receptors come from a woman in her thirties or forties in good health. Some clones in this sample may be carry-over from other donors' samples.

The rearrangement joins TRBV28 to TRBJ1-5, with D tentatively TRBD1 (6 bases). This CDR3 is 17 amino acids long. V was clipped by 2 bases and J by 1 base, with 15 bases between them. Germline V lookup: CDR1 MDHEN, CDR2 SYDVKM. The CDR3 spells CASSLRIRGLSNQPQHF. In DNA, the CDR3 is TGTGCCAGCAGTTTAAGGATCAGGGGTTTGAGCAATCAGCCCCAGCATTTT.

The chain uses TRBV29-1 and TRBJ1-1, with D possibly being TRBD1 (5 bases). Trimming took 6 bases from V and 0 from J, leaving 17 bases between them. The CDR3 loop spans 15 amino acids. Germline V CDR1 and CDR2: SQVTM, ANQGSEA. The CDR3 coding sequence is TGCAGCGTCGATTCCGGGACCGAAGTGAACACTGAAGCTTTCTTT. Translation gives CSVDSGTEVNTEAFF. The variable domain in full, completed from reference TRBV29-1 and TRBJ1-1, reads SAVISQKPSRDICQRGTSLTIQCQVDSQVTMMFWYRQQPGQSLTLIATANQGSEATYESGFVIDKFPISRPNLTFSTLTVSNMSPEDSSIYLCSVDSGTEVNTEAFFGQGTRLTVV.

V gene TRBV7-2 combines with J gene TRBJ2-7; 7 nucleotides line up with TRBD1. The V and J ends lost 5 bases and 1 base, in that order; junction bases with no gene match: 8. Germline lookup yields CDR1 SGHTA and CDR2 FQGNSA. The CDR3 is 15 amino acids. CDR3 amino acids: CASSHRGYQSYEQYF. CDR3 nucleotide sequence: TGTGCCAGCAGCCACAGGGGATATCAGTCCTACGAGCAGTACTTC.

The chain couples TRBV7-2 to TRBJ1-1; D unclear. This CDR3 has 16 amino acids. V was trimmed by 1 base and J by 1 base, leaving 13 bases between them. CDR1 is SGHTA and CDR2 is FQGNSA in the germline V gene. The DNA for the CDR3 is TGTGCCAGCAGCTTAGTTCGACGGAGGGCGAACACTGAAGCTTTCTTT. Its protein product is CASSLVRRRANTEAFF.

V usage is TRBV4-2 and J usage is TRBJ2-7, with 9 bases matching TRBD2. This CDR3 has 16 residues. J lost 6 bases, V lost 2 bases, and 11 bases had no gene match. Germline V gene data show CDR1 as LGHNA and CDR2 as YNFKEQ. This CDR3 is CASSQLFLGREGEQYF. Here the CDR3 DNA reads TGTGCCAGCAGCCAACTATTCCTAGGGCGGGAGGGCGAGCAGTACTTC.

This chain uses TRBV5-6 with TRBJ2-7; D is possibly TRBD1 (6 bases). CDR3 length: 15 residues. Germline CDR1 reads SGHDT; CDR2 reads YYEEEE. The V end lost 4 bases, the J end lost 5 bases, and 19 bases lay between the germline ends. CDR3 nucleotide sequence: TGTGCCAGCAGCAGCCGGGACACTTCTTGGGACGAGCAGTACTTC. It encodes CASSSRDTSWDEQYF.

The sample holds a few counts of this clone. This sequence joins TRBV7-3 and TRBJ2-1; TRBD2 matches at 12 bases. Germline values: CDR1 SGHTA, CDR2 FQGTGA. This CDR3 has 14 residues. Losses at the gene ends were 5 bases for V and 10 bases for J; bases not matched to a gene: 6. This CDR3 is CASSIGLAGQEQFF. The CDR3 DNA follows: TGTGCCAGCAGCATCGGACTAGCGGGACAGGAGCAGTTCTTC.

This chain links TRBV10-3 with TRBJ2-1; TRBD2 agrees at 8 bases. Germline loops: CDR1 ENHRY, CDR2 SYGVKD. The V and J ends lost 0 bases and 8 bases, in that order; junction bases with no gene match: 9. The CDR3 runs 16 residues. The CDR3 region is CAISESVGLAQDEQFF. The CDR3 DNA sequence: TGTGCCATCAGTGAGTCGGTCGGACTAGCCCAGGATGAGCAGTTCTTC.

This sequence joins TRBV28 and TRBJ2-1; a weak D match, TRBD1 (7 bases). The CDR3 runs to 15 residues. Germline CDR1 reads MDHEN; CDR2 reads SYDVKM. Trimming took 6 bases from V and 1 from J, leaving 13 bases between them. CDR3 sequence (DNA): TGTGCCAGCAGCTCGGGGGACAGTTCCTACAATGAGCAGTTCTTC. Protein sequence: CASSSGDSSYNEQFF.

The genes are TRBV7-9 and TRBJ2-5; the D gene is possibly TRBD1 (6 bases). The CDR3 extends over 13 amino acids. CDR1 and CDR2 from the germline V gene are SEHNR and FQNEAQ (reference sequence). Trimming left V 7 bases short and J 4 bases short, with 13 bases between. CDR3 coding DNA: TGTGCCAGCACCATAACAGGGTTAGAGACCCAGTACTTC. Amino acids: CASTITGLETQYF. Full variable domain (rest looked up from reference TRBV7-9 and TRBJ2-5): DTGVSQNPRHKITKRGQNVTFRCDPISEHNRLYWYRQTLGQGPEFLTYFQNEAQLEKSRLLSDRFSAERPKGSFSTLEIQRTEQGDSAMYLCASTITGLETQYFGPGTRLLVL.

The chain has TRBV5-1 and TRBJ2-7, with 7 positions matching TRBD1. The CDR3 spans 14 residues. The V and J ends lost 4 bases and 5 bases, in that order; junction bases with no gene match: 9. In germline, CDR1 is SGHRS, CDR2 YFSETQ. The CDR3 reads CASSPSGTANEQYF. Here the CDR3 DNA reads TGCGCCAGCAGCCCATCCGGGACAGCCAACGAGCAGTACTTC.

The rearrangement joins TRBV15 to TRBJ2-5, with 8 bases identical to TRBD1. This CDR3 region has 14 residues. After removal of 5 bases from V and 5 bases from J, the junction contained 7 bases not matched to a gene. Germline V gene data show CDR1 as LNHNV and CDR2 as YYDKDF (reference sequence). The DNA of the CDR3 is TGTGCCACCAGCCCGGACAGGGCTTGGGAGACCCAGTACTTC. Encoded protein: CATSPDRAWETQYF.

This clone is a singleton in its sample. The chain uses TRBV7-2 and TRBJ2-3; D gene ambiguous. The CDR3 is made up of 12 amino acids. Germline-derived CDR1 and CDR2 are SGHTA and FQGNSA. V lost 7 bases, J lost 4 bases, and 9 bases lay in between. CDR3 nucleotide sequence: TGTGCCAGCAACTCAGACGCAGATACGCAGTATTTT. This sequence encodes CASNSDADTQYF.

Comment on this clone: Other nucleotide sequences from this sample produce the same CDR3. The gene calls are TRBV19 and TRBJ2-7, with 12 nucleotides matching TRBD1. CDR3 length: 15 amino acids. V gave up 3 bases and J gave up 2 bases; unmatched junction bases: 2. The germline CDR1 and CDR2 sequences are LNHDA and SQIVND (reference sequence). The CDR3 region is CASSIRDRGPYEQYF. CDR3 bases: TGTGCCAGTAGTATCCGGGACAGGGGGCCCTACGAGCAGTACTTC.

This clone was seen just once. The gene calls are TRBV9 and TRBJ1-5; D possibly corresponds to TRBD1 (5 bases). Trimming took 0 bases from V and 6 from J, leaving 10 bases between them. This CDR3 region has 14 residues. The germline V gene has CDR1 SGDLS and CDR2 YYNGEE. CDR3 coding DNA: TGTGCCAGCAGCGTAGGTACAGGTCGTCAGCCCCAGCATTTT. Protein product: CASSVGTGRQPQHF.

The chain employs TRBV27 and TRBJ2-2, with TRBD2 matching over 11 bases. The CDR3 totals 16 residues. Germline V gene lookup returns CDR1 MNHEY and CDR2 SMNVEV (reference sequence). The V gene end was trimmed by 5 bases and the J gene end by 5 bases; junction bases not matched to a gene: 7. This chain's CDR3 is CASSLTSGRGTGELFF. The CDR3 nucleotides are TGTGCCAGCAGTCTTACTAGCGGGAGAGGTACCGGGGAGCTGTTTTTT.

V and J are TRBV7-2 and TRBJ2-5; possibly TRBD1 for D (6 bases). Germline V gene sequence: CDR1 SGHTA, CDR2 FQGNSA. The V end was cut by 5 bases, the J end by 3 bases, with 25 bases between. This CDR3 comprises 18 residues. The DNA of the CDR3 is TGTGCCAGCAGCCTCAGACCAAAAAGGGGGAGAGAGGAAGAGACCCAGTACTTC. Translating gives CASSLRPKRGREEETQYF.

The genes are TRBV19 and TRBJ2-5; TRBD2 aligns across 12 bases. Germline CDR1 and CDR2: LNHDA and SQIVND (reference sequence). The CDR3 contains 14 residues. Trimming cost V 7 bases and J 4 bases; bases outside gene matches: 4. The CDR3 coding sequence is TGTGCCAGTAAGCCGACTAGCGGGAGAGAGACCCAGTACTTC. Its protein product is CASKPTSGRETQYF.